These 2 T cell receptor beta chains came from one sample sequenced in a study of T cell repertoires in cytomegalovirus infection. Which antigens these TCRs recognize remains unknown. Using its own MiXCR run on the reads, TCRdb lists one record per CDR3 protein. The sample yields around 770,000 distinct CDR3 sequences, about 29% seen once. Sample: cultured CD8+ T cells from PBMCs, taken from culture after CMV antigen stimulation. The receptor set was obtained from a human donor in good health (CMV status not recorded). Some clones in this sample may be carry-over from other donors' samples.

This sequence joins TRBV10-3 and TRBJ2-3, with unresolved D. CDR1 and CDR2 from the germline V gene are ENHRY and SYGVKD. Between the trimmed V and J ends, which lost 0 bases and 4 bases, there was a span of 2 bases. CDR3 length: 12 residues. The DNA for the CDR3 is TGTGCCATCAGTGAGTCAGCAGATACGCAGTATTTT. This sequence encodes CAISESADTQYF.

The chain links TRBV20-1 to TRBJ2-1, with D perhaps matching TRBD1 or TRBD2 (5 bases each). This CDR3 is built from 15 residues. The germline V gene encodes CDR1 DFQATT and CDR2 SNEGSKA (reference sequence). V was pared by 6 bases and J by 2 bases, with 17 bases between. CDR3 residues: CSATLSGATYNEQFF. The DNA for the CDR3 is TGCAGTGCCACACTTTCCGGGGCAACCTACAATGAGCAGTTCTTC.